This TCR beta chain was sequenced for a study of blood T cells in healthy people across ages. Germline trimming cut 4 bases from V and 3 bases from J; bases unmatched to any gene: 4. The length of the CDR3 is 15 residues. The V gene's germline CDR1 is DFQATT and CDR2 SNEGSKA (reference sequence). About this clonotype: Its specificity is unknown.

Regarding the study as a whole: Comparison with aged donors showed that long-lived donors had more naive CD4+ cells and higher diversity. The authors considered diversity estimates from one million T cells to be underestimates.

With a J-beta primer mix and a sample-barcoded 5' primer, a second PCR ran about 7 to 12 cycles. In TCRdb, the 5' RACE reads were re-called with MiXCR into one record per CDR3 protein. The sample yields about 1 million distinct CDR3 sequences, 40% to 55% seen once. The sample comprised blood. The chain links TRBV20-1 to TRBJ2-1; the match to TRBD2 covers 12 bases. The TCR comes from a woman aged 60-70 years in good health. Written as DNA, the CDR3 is TGCAGTGCTACCACTAGCGGGGGGAGCTACAATGAGCAGTTCTTC. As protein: CSATTSGGSYNEQFF.